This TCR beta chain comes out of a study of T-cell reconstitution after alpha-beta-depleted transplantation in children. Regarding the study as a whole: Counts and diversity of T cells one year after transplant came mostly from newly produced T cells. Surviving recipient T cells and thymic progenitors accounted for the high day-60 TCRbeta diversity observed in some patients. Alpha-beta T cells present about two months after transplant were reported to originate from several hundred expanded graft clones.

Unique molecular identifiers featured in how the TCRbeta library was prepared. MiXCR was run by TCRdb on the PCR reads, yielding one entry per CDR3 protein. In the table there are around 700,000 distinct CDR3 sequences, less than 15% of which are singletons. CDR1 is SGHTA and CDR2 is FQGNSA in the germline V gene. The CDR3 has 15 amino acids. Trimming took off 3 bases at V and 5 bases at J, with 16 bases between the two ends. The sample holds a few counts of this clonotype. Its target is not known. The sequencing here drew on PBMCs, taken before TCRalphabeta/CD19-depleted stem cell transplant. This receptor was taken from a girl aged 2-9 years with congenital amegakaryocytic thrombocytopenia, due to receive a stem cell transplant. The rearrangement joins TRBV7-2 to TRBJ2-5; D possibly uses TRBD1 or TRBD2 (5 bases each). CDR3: CASSLGSSGLETQYF. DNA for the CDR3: TGTGCCAGCAGCTTGGGTTCCTCGGGGCTGGAGACCCAGTACTTC.